Below, one T cell receptor (beta chain) is given with its context. Its antigen is as yet unknown. The data originate from a study of beta chain features in type 1 diabetes. Study as a whole: Examination of sorted cells across all samples involved around 110 million cells. Study-wide findings and caveats: Moderately but significantly shorter TCRB CDR3s were found in Type 1 diabetes patients in all four CD4+ subsets. PCR might favor shorter templates, equally in patients and controls.

Of the isolated RNA, all was reverse transcribed, and so the sequenced material was expressed TCRB transcripts. Assay: immunoSEQ multiplex PCR; the TCRdb copy retains only in-frame clones and omits some. The sample shows hundreds of thousands of clones, over 13% of them seen only once. This CDR3 contains 13 residues. Germline CDR1 is LNHDA and CDR2 is SQIVND (reference sequence). V lost 4 bases and J lost 4; bases outside the gene matches: 2. The chain is built from TRBV19 and TRBJ2-7; 9 nucleotides align to TRBD1. The sequenced material came from naive CD4+ T cells from blood. The sequence was obtained from a man aged 18-30 years with type 1 diabetes. This CDR3 reads CASSTDRGYEQYF. CDR3 in DNA: TGTGCCAGTAGTACGGACAGGGGTTACGAGCAGTACTTC.